A selection of T cell receptor beta chains follows, all from one sample in a study of OX40 agonist ivuxolimab in advanced cancers. Only in-frame clones appear in the TCRdb table, and some are missing; sequencing was by immunoSEQ multiplex PCR. There are 50,000 to 65,000 clones in the sample; around 90% occur only once, and 25% lies in the top ten. Sequenced material: CD4+ or CD8+ T cells sorted from blood, taken in a trial of the OX40 agonist ivuxolimab. These receptors came from an adult with an advanced solid tumor such as melanoma, head and neck, liver or kidney cancer. The CDR3 runs from the conserved cysteine through the conserved F or W. Rows may omit the clone size; those that give it use once, few, many or a size class.

J | size | V | CDR3
TRBJ2-7 | NA | TRBV27 | CATSDRGPWEQYF
TRBJ2-5 | once | TRBV4-1 | CASSRTGGEETQYF
TRBJ2-1 | NA | TRBV6-5 | CASSYPGANEQFF
TRBJ2-1 | NA | TRBV30 | CAWSVLRNEQFF
TRBJ2-3 | NA | TRBV28 | CASSKSSDSTDTQYF
TRBJ2-3 | NA | TRBV7-9 | CASSSRTSGSLPDTQYF
TRBJ1-4 | NA | TRBV4-1 | CASSQSTGGVREKLFF
TRBJ1-2 | NA | TRBV18 | CASSRDTGDGYTF
TRBJ2-7 | NA | TRBV6-1 | CASSELTGYEQYF
TRBJ2-3 | NA | TRBV11-2 | CASSLDAVYF
TRBJ2-5 | NA | TRBV11-2 | CASSLDRQGETQYF
TRBJ2-6 | NA | TRBV6-5 | CASSTGANVLTF
TRBJ2-1 | NA | TRBV30 | CAWTSGGAAYNEQFF
TRBJ2-2 | NA | TRBV7-9 | CASSLGSSPGELFF
TRBJ2-7 | NA | TRBV27 | CASSLLAYSYEQYF
TRBJ2-1 | NA | TRBV29-1 | CSVGQGFNEQFF
TRBJ2-7 | NA | TRBV6-5 | CASSYEALHYEQYF
TRBJ2-5 | NA | TRBV7-3 | CASSLGAAVGEETQYF
TRBJ2-5 | NA | TRBV11-2 | CASSPTSLETQYF
TRBJ2-2 | NA | TRBV7-8 | CASRDRGRGEINTGELFF
TRBJ2-1 | NA | TRBV9 | CASSVDGGSSYNEQFF
TRBJ2-7 | NA | TRBV11-2 | CASSFGTGPYEQYF
TRBJ2-7 | NA | TRBV30 | CAWSVSYEQYF
TRBJ2-2 | NA | TRBV7-9 | CASSADQGSGELFF
TRBJ1-5 | NA | TRBV13 | CASSLGPDNQPQHF
TRBJ2-2 | NA | TRBV27 | CASSTWDSLNTGELFF
TRBJ2-1 | NA | TRBV7-9 | CASSPGTGGHEQFF
TRBJ2-1 | NA | TRBV19 | CASSMTSGTYNEQFF
TRBJ2-2 | NA | TRBV6-5 | CASRGGGATGELFF
TRBJ2-7 | NA | TRBV6-1 | CASRLAGVDEQYF
TRBJ2-1 | NA | TRBV19 | CASSINHDSYNEQFF
TRBJ2-2 | NA | TRBV25-1 | CASSEWGGTGELFF
TRBJ2-3 | NA | TRBV18 | CASSPLFAGGSTDTQYF
TRBJ1-1 | NA | TRBV5-6 | CASSLIGLEAFF